These T cell receptor beta chains were read from a single sample in a study of PD-1 blockade in mismatch repair-deficient tumors. Here immunoSEQ multiplex PCR was the method, and the copy in TCRdb shows in-frame clones only, minus some. The sample consists of around 9,200 clones, over 75% of them appearing once. Antigens of these TCRs are unknown. The sample here was cells cultured in vitro, taken from a patient treated with pembrolizumab. Receptors were obtained from an adult with mismatch repair-deficient cancer. Both conserved end residues are part of each CDR3. A D gene is named only where the DNA matches it firmly. Clone size, where shown, is once, few, many, or a class for clones that have expanded.

.	.	TRBV5-4	TRBJ1-1	TGTGCCAGCAGCCTTCGGGGTGGCACTGAAGCTTTCTTT	CASSLRGGTEAFF
.	TRBD2	TRBV19	TRBJ2-3	TGTGCCAGTAGTGACGGGACTAGCGGGACGGATACGCAGTATTTT	CASSDGTSGTDTQYF
.	TRBD1	TRBV9	TRBJ2-3	TGTGCCAGCAGCGCTGGCAGTTTTAGACAGGGCCCGACAGATACGCAGTATTTT	CASSAGSFRQGPTDTQYF
.	.	TRBV6-6	TRBJ2-7	TGTGCCAGCAGTCGTCTCAGCGGTAGCGACGAGCAGTACTTC	CASSRLSGSDEQYF
.	TRBD1	TRBV6-1	TRBJ2-7	TGTGCCAGCAGGGAACAGGGGGCCTACGAGCAGTACTTC	CASREQGAYEQYF
.	.	TRBV10-3	TRBJ1-5	TGTGCCATCAGTGAGTCCCCGGGAGGATGGGGAATGTGGCAGCCCCAGCATTTT	CAISESPGGWGMWQPQHF
once	TRBD1	TRBV11-2	TRBJ1-2	TGTGCCAGCAGTAAAACCCGGACAGGGCATGGCTACACCTTC	CASSKTRTGHGYTF
.	.	TRBV4-2	TRBJ2-1	TGTGCCAGCAGCCAAGATGATGAGCAGTTCTTC	CASSQDDEQFF
.	.	TRBV27	TRBJ1-5	TGTGCCAGCAGGTGGGGGGGGGCGGATCAGCCCCAGCATTTT	CASRWGGADQPQHF
.	TRBD1	TRBV28	TRBJ2-2	TGTGCCAGCAGATGCCACAGGGGAAACACCGGGGAGCTGTTTTTT	CASRCHRGNTGELFF
.	.	TRBV19	TRBJ1-2	TGTGCCAGTAGTATCTCGGGCTATGGCTACACCTTC	CASSISGYGYTF
.	.	TRBV7-9	TRBJ2-3	TGTGCCAGCAGCTTAGCACGGGAGTTAGATACGCAGTATTTT	CASSLARELDTQYF
.	.	TRBV25-1	TRBJ1-5	TGTGCCAGCAGTCAGGCGGGCCAGTATCAGCCCCAGCATTTT	CASSQAGQYQPQHF
.	TRBD1	TRBV18	TRBJ2-7	TGTGCCAGCTCATTCGGGACAGGGTTCTACGAGCAGTACTTC	CASSFGTGFYEQYF
.	TRBD2	TRBV5-1	TRBJ2-3	TGCGCCAGCAGCCTCTCGGGGCTAGCGGACACAGATACGCAGTATTTT	CASSLSGLADTDTQYF
once	TRBD1	TRBV10-2	TRBJ1-1	TGCGCCAGCAGACCGGGACAGGGGTTTTCTGAAGCTTTCTTT	CASRPGQGFSEAFF
.	TRBD1	TRBV5-1	TRBJ2-1	TGCGCCAGCAAACTTGGGACAGGTTCCTACAATGAGCAGTTCTTC	CASKLGTGSYNEQFF